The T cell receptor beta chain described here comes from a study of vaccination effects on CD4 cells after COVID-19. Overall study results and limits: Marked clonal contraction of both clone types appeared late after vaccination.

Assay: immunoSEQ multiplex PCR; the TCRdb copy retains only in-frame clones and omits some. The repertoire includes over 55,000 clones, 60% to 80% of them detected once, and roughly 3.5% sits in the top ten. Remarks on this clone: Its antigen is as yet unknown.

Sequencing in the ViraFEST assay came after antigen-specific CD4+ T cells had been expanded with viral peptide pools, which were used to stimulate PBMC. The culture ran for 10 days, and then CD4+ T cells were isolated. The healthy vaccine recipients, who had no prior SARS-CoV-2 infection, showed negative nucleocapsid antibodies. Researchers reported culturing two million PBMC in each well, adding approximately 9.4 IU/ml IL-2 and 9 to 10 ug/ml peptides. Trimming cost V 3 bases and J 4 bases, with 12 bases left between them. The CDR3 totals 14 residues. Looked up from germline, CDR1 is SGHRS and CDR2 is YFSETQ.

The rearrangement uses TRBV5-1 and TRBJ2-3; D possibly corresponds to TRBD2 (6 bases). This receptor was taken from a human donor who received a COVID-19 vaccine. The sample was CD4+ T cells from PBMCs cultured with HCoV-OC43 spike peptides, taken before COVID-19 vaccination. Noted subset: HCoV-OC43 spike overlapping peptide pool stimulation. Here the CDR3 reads CASSSATSSDTQYF. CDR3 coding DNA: TGCGCCAGCAGCTCGGCGACTAGTTCAGATACGCAGTATTTT.